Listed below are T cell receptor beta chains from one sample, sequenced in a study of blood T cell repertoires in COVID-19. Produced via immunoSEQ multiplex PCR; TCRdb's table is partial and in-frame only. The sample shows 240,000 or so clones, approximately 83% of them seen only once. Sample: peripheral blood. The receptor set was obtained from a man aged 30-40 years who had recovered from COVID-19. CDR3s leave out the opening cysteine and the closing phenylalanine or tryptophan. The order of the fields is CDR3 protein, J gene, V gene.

ASSSLPGESTEAF	TRBJ1-1	TRBV5-1
ASSLVLHEQY	TRBJ2-7	TRBV11-1
ASSLETQY	TRBJ2-5	TRBV5-1
ATSDSTRSNNEQF	TRBJ2-1	TRBV24-1
ASSWSGGRGRGYT	TRBJ1-2	TRBV5-4
ASSLGLMETQY	TRBJ2-5	TRBV12-3/TRBV12-4
ASTNRGQSDTQY	TRBJ2-3	TRBV19
ASRPGGGRGYYGYT	TRBJ1-2	TRBV27
ASSYGIGGATTEAF	TRBJ1-1	TRBV6-5
ASSLDQGSGNTIY	TRBJ1-3	TRBV5-5
ATSRDRAEAYEQY	TRBJ2-7	TRBV15
ASSPGTGGVFAGYT	TRBJ1-2	TRBV5-1
ASRDGQGDGYT	TRBJ1-2	TRBV6-5
ASSHHGRRGGLDTQY	TRBJ2-3	TRBV3-1/TRBV3-2
ASSGDTQDQGEKLF	TRBJ1-4	TRBV6-1
ASSPGSSGHYNEQF	TRBJ2-1	TRBV7-3
ASSDYGGVTDTQY	TRBJ2-3	TRBV25-1
ASSIHRGSPLH	TRBJ1-6	TRBV7-9
ASLPMTSGGSQETQY	TRBJ2-5	TRBV5-1